This record concerns one TCR beta chain sequence. Antigen: not known. The data belong to a study of CXCR3-negative and CXCR3-positive naive CD8 T cells. The study, taken as a whole, reports: Naive subsets showed comparable surface CD5, and TCR interaction strength was also inferred from TRB CDR3 physicochemistry. Memory cells diverged, while naive CXCR3-positive and CXCR3-negative cells had similar TRBV-TRBJ usage. Both naive subsets had comparably high diversity; memory CD8+ cells much lower.

Triplicate sorts of 250,000 to 350,000 cells per CD8+ subset. 5' RACE that incorporated UMI labels was used to prepare the TRB cDNA libraries. Reprocessing the 5' RACE reads, TCRdb reports a single entry for every CDR3 protein and omits DNA. This sample contains under 85,000 distinct CDR3 sequences. The CDR3 runs 16 residues. From germline, CDR1 is MDHEN and CDR2 SYDVKM. J is TRBJ2-3 and V is TRBV28; there is no DNA to check the TCRdb D call of TRBD2. This receptor was identified in a human donor in good health. Some clones in this sample may be carry-over from other donors' samples. Sequenced: naive CXCR3- CD8+ T cells from blood. As for subset: CD45RO-CCR7+CD27+CD95- naive CD8+ T cells lacking CXCR3 (TNR3-). This chain's CDR3 is CASSFARTTSTDTQYF.